The 17 T cell receptor beta chains listed next were all sequenced from one sample in a study of human T cells and chemical hapten exposure. TCRdb ran MiXCR on the RACE reads and lists one entry per CDR3 protein. The sample has 35,000 to 45,000 distinct CDR3 sequences, 8% to 9.5% seen once. Regarding time point: patch test 2, 6 weeks after DPC sensitization. Treatment here: therapeutic diphenylcyclopropenone sensitization with weekly scalp DPC. Sequenced here: whole blood, sampled in connection with sensitization to the hapten diphenylcyclopropenone (DPC). These receptor sequences come from a woman aged 40 to 50 with alopecia areata. Some clones in this sample may be carry-over from other donors' samples.

At least ten counts were recorded for this clonotype. The chain is built from TRBV5-5 and TRBJ1-1; D gene uncertain. Between the trimmed V and J ends, which lost 0 bases and 1 base, there was a span of 4 bases. The CDR3 has 13 residues. Germline V CDR1 and CDR2: SGHKS, YYEKEE (reference sequence). CDR3 residues: CASSLAENTEAFF. As DNA, the CDR3 is TGTGCCAGCAGCTTGGCTGAGAACACTGAAGCTTTCTTT. Filled out from reference TRBV5-5 and TRBJ1-1, the complete variable domain reads DAGVTQSPTHLIKTRGQQVTLRCSPISGHKSVSWYQQVLGQGPQFIFQYYEKEERGRGNFPDRFSARQFPNYSSELNVNALLLGDSALYLCASSLAENTEAFFGQGTRLTVV.

The chain links TRBV11-3 to TRBJ2-2, with 8 bases that match TRBD1. Trimming cost V 3 bases and J 0 bases; bases outside gene matches: 0. Germline V lookup: CDR1 SGHNT, CDR2 YENEEA. CDR3 length equals 15 residues. Written as DNA, the CDR3 is TGTGCCAGCAGCTTGGGACAGGCGAACACCGGGGAGCTGTTTTTT. It specifies CASSLGQANTGELFF.

This clonotype has ten or more counts. The chain joins TRBV29-1 to TRBJ1-4; maybe TRBD1 (6 bases). Per germline, CDR1 SQVTM and CDR2 ANQGSEA. The CDR3 extends over 14 amino acids. With 3 bases removed from V and 7 bases from J, the gap between germline ends came to 15 bases. The CDR3 region is CSVDFRGAGEKLFF. In DNA, the CDR3 is TGCAGCGTTGATTTTAGGGGGGCCGGTGAAAAACTGTTTTTT. The whole variable domain, filled in from reference TRBV29-1 and TRBJ1-4, reads SAVISQKPSRDICQRGTSLTIQCQVDSQVTMMFWYRQQPGQSLTLIATANQGSEATYESGFVIDKFPISRPNLTFSTLTVSNMSPEDSSIYLCSVDFRGAGEKLFFGSGTQLSVL.

In its sample, this clonotype was seen many times. The genes are TRBV3-1 and TRBJ2-3; TRBD1 aligns across 12 bases. Trimming at V came to 0 bases and at J to 0 bases, leaving 19 bases not matched to a gene. Germline V lookup: CDR1 LGHDT, CDR2 YNNKEL (reference sequence). This CDR3 contains 23 residues. CDR3 amino acids: CASSQERSIGGTGGAGSTDTQYF. The DNA for the CDR3 is TGTGCCAGCAGCCAAGAGAGGAGCATTGGCGGGACAGGGGGCGCAGGGAGCACAGATACGCAGTATTTT.

This clonotype was recorded at least ten times. The rearrangement joins TRBV28 to TRBJ2-3; 14 bases are shared with TRBD2. The germline V gene encodes CDR1 MDHEN and CDR2 SYDVKM. CDR3 length equals 16 residues. After removal of 5 bases from V and 7 bases from J, the junction contained 8 bases not matched to a gene. The CDR3 DNA is TGTGCCAGCAGTACCCGACTAGCGGGGGGGGGTAATACGCAGTATTTT. Its protein product is CASSTRLAGGGNTQYF.

This clonotype was observed a few times. The chain uses TRBV29-1 and TRBJ2-3; either TRBD1 or TRBD2 may supply D (6 bases each). The CDR3 loop spans 14 amino acids. V was cut by 5 bases and J by 5 bases, with 17 bases left in between. Germline V gene data show CDR1 as SQVTM and CDR2 as ANQGSEA. CDR3 region: CSVPPTGGIDTQYF. CDR3 nucleotides: TGCAGCGTTCCTCCGACAGGCGGGATAGATACGCAGTATTTT.

This clonotype was observed at least ten times. The chain combines TRBV18 with TRBJ1-1; D ambiguous. The CDR3 is made up of 14 amino acids. V was shortened by 5 bases and J by 7 bases, with 17 bases between the two germline ends. CDR1 is KGHSH and CDR2 is LQKENI in the germline V gene. For the CDR3, the DNA is TGTGCCAGCTCAGAAGTCGGGTGGGGAAATGAAGCTTTCTTT. Translation: CASSEVGWGNEAFF.

The table lists this clonotype with many counts. This chain joins TRBV5-4 and TRBJ2-3; D remains unclear. This CDR3 comprises 12 residues. V dropped 5 bases and J dropped 4 bases, with 8 bases sitting between them. The germline gives CDR1 SGHNT, CDR2 YYREEE (reference sequence). The CDR3 coding sequence is TGTGCCAGCAGTATAGGGTCAGATACGCAGTATTTT. This translates into CASSIGSDTQYF.

This chain links TRBV20-1 with TRBJ2-7; 8 bases agree with TRBD1. The germline V gene has CDR1 DFQATT and CDR2 SNEGSKA (reference sequence). Trimming cost V 1 base and J 5 bases; bases outside gene matches: 7. This CDR3 spans 14 amino acids. Here the CDR3 reads CSARAPDRDHEQYF. The DNA of the CDR3 is TGCAGTGCTAGAGCCCCGGACAGGGACCACGAGCAGTACTTC.

The table lists this clonotype with many counts. The chain joins TRBV7-6 to TRBJ1-5; D may be TRBD1 (6 bases). The germline V gene encodes CDR1 SGHVS and CDR2 FNYEAQ. There are 16 residues in the CDR3. V lost 1 base and J lost 5, with 15 bases in between. DNA of the CDR3: TGTGCCAGCAGCTTAGGCCTCAGGGGTCGAGATCAGCCCCAGCATTTT. Its protein is CASSLGLRGRDQPQHF.

The chain links TRBV5-1 to TRBJ2-3; the match to TRBD2 covers 10 bases. The ends lost 0 bases at V and 0 bases at J; junction bases unmatched: 19. The CDR3 is 22 residues long. Germline V CDR1 and CDR2: SGHRS, YFSETQ. DNA for the CDR3: TGCGCCAGCAGCTTGGCCCTGGGGGCTAGCGGGGGAAAAACCTCTAGCACAGATACGCAGTATTTT. Translating gives CASSLALGASGGKTSSTDTQYF.

This clonotype was found many times. CDR3 nucleotides: TGTGCCAGCTCACCGGAATCTAACTTGAACACTGAAGCTTTCTTT. Amino acid sequence: CASSPESNLNTEAFF. The chain has TRBV18 and TRBJ1-1; no reliable D call. V was pared by 3 bases and J by 0 bases, with 11 bases between. This CDR3 is 15 amino acids long. Germline lookup yields CDR1 KGHSH and CDR2 LQKENI. The complete variable domain, with remaining parts taken from reference TRBV18 and TRBJ1-1, reads NAGVMQNPRHLVRRRGQEARLRCSPMKGHSHVYWYRQLPEEGLKFMVYLQKENIIDESGMPKERFSAEFPKEGPSILRIQQVVRGDSAAYFCASSPESNLNTEAFFGQGTRLTVV.

This clonotype was seen repeatedly, ten times or more. This sequence joins TRBV28 and TRBJ2-7, with 7 bases lining up with TRBD1. The V and J ends lost 10 bases and 3 bases, in that order; junction bases with no gene match: 9. The CDR3 length is 13 residues. Germline lookup yields CDR1 MDHEN and CDR2 SYDVKM. CDR3: CATSGTVSYEQYF. The CDR3 nucleotides read TGTGCCACCTCCGGGACAGTAAGCTACGAGCAGTACTTC.

This clonotype was counted only a few times. This chain uses TRBV5-1 with TRBJ2-2; perhaps D is TRBD1 or TRBD2 (5 bases each). With 1 base removed from V and 2 bases from J, the gap between germline ends came to 12 bases. The CDR3 contains 16 residues. Germline CDR1 SGHRS, CDR2 YFSETQ. The CDR3: CASSLTGRTNTGELFF. In DNA, the CDR3 is TGCGCCAGCAGCTTGACGGGGCGGACTAACACCGGGGAGCTGTTTTTT.

This clonotype was detected many times. The CDR3 sequence: CASSLGDRGLNSPLHF. DNA of the CDR3: TGTGCCAGCAGCTTGGGGGACAGGGGCCTTAATTCACCCCTCCACTTT. The chain has TRBV11-2 and TRBJ1-6; 10 bases are shared with TRBD1. The CDR3 contains 16 residues. Germline CDR1 reads SGHAT; CDR2 reads FQNNGV. Trimming cost V 3 bases and J 6 bases; bases outside gene matches: 5.

This clonotype was recorded at least ten times. The chain couples TRBV5-1 to TRBJ2-2; TRBD1 matches at 7 bases. Germline CDR1 and CDR2: SGHRS and YFSETQ. The trim removed 1 base at V and 7 bases at J, leaving 1 base unmatched. The CDR3 runs to 13 residues. In DNA, the CDR3 is TGCGCCAGCAGCTTGACAGGGGTCGGGGAGCTGTTTTTT. Amino acid sequence: CASSLTGVGELFF.

This clonotype was recorded many times. The V gene is TRBV4-2, the J gene TRBJ2-3; D gene unclear. The V end lost 0 bases, the J end lost 1 base, and 11 bases lay between the germline ends. The germline V gene encodes CDR1 LGHNA and CDR2 YNFKEQ. This CDR3 region has 16 residues. The CDR3 loop is CASSQDHSFGTDTQYF. Written as DNA, the CDR3 is TGTGCCAGCAGCCAAGATCACAGCTTCGGCACAGATACGCAGTATTTT.